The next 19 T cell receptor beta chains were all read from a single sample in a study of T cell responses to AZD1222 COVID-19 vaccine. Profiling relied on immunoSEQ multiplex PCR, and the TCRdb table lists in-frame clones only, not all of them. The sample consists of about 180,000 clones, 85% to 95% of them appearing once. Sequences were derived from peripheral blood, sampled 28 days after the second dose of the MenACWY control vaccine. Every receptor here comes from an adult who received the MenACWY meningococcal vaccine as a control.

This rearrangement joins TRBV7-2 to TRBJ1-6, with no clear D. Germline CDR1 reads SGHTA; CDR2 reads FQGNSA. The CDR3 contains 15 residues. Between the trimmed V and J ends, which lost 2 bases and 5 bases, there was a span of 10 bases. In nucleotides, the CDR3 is TGTGCCAGCAGCTTATTCAGTGGAGATAATTCACCCCTCCACTTT. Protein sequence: CASSLFSGDNSPLHF. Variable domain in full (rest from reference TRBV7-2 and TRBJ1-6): GAGVSQSPSNKVTEKGKDVELRCDPISGHTALYWYRQSLGQGLEFLIYFQGNSAPDKSGLPSDRFSAERTGGSVSTLTIQRTQQEDSAVYLCASSLFSGDNSPLHFGNGTRLTVT.

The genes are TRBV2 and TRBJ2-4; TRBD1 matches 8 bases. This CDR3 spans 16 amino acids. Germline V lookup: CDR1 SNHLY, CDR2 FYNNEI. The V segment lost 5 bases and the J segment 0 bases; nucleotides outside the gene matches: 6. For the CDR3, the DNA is TGTGCCAGCAGTTACAGGGGGATCATAGCCAAAAACATTCAGTACTTC. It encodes CASSYRGIIAKNIQYF.

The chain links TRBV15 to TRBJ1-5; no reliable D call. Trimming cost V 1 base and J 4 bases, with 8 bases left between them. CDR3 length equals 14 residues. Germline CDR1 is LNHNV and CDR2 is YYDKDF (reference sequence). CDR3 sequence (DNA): TGTGCCACCAGCAGAGTACAGCCTAATCAGCCCCAGCATTTT. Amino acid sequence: CATSRVQPNQPQHF.

For the CDR3, the DNA is TGTGCCAGCAGTTACTCTGCGGGGGCCACTGAAGCTTTCTTT. Amino acids: CASSYSAGATEAFF. This chain connects TRBV6-5 to TRBJ1-1; tentative D call: TRBD1 (6 bases). The CDR3 consists of 14 residues. Germline V gene lookup returns CDR1 MNHEY and CDR2 SVGAGI. V lost 0 bases to trimming and J lost 4 bases, with 9 bases between them.

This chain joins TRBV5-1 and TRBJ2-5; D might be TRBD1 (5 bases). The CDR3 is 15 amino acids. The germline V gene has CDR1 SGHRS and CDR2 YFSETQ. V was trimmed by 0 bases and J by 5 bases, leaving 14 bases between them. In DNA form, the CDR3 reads TGCGCCAGCAGCTTGGCCGGTGGGGCAGAGGAGACCCAGTACTTC. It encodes CASSLAGGAEETQYF.

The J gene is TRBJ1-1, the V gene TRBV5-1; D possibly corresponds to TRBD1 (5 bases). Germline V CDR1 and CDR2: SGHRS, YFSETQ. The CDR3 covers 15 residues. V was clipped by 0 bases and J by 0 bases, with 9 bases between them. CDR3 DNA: TGCGCCAGCAGCTTGGATCCAGGGCTGAACACTGAAGCTTTCTTT. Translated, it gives CASSLDPGLNTEAFF.

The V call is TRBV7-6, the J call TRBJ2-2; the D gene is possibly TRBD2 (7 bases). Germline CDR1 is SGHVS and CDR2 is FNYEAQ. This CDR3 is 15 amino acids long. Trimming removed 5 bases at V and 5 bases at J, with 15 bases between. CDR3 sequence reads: CASSLIGGQTGELFF. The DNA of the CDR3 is TGTGCCAGCAGCCTGATCGGGGGGCAAACCGGGGAGCTGTTTTTT.

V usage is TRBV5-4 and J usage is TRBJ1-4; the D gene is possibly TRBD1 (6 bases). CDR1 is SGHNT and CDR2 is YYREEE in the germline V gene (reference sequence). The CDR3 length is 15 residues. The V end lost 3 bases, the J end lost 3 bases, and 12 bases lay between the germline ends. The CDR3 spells CASSYDRRSNEKLFF. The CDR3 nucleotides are TGTGCCAGCAGCTATGACAGGCGGTCTAATGAAAAACTGTTTTTT.

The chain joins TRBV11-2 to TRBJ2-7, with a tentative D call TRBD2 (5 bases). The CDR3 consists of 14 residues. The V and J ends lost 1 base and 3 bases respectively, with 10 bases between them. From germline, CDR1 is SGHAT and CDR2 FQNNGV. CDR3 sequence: CASSLGAEGYEQYF. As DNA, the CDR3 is TGTGCCAGCAGCTTAGGGGCCGAGGGCTACGAGCAGTACTTC. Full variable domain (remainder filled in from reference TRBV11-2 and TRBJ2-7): EAGVAQSPRYKIIEKRQSVAFWCNPISGHATLYWYQQILGQGPKLLIQFQNNGVVDDSQLPKDRFSAERLKGVDSTLKIQPAKLEDSAVYLCASSLGAEGYEQYFGPGTRLTVT.

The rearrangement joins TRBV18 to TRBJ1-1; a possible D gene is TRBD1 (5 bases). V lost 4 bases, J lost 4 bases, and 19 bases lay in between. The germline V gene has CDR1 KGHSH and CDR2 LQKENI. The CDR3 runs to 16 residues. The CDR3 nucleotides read TGTGCCAGCTCACTAAAGCCGGGGCCCACGGGCACTGAAGCTTTCTTT. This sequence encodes CASSLKPGPTGTEAFF.

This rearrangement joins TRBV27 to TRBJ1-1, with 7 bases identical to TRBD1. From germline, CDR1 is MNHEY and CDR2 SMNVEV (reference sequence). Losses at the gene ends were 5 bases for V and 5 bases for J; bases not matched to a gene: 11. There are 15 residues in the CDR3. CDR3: CASSMDRPPQTEAFF. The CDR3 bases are TGTGCCAGCAGTATGGACAGGCCTCCTCAAACTGAAGCTTTCTTT.

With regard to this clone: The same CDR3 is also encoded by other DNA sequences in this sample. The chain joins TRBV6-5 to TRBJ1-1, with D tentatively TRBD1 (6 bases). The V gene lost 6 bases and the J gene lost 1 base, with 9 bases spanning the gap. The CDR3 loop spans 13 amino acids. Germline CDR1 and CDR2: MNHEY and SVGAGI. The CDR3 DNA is TGTGCCAGCAGCGGACAGCCGAACACTGAAGCTTTCTTT. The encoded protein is CASSGQPNTEAFF.

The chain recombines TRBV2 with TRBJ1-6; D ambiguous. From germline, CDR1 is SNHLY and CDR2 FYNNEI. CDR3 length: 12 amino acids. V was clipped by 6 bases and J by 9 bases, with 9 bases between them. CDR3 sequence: CASRIGSSPLHF. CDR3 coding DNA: TGTGCCAGCAGAATCGGGAGTTCACCCCTCCACTTT.

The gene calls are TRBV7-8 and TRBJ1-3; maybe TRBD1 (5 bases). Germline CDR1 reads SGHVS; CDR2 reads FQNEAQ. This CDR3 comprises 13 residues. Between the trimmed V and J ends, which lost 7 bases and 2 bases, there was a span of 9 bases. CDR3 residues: CASTMGAGNTIYF. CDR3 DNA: TGTGCCAGCACCATGGGGGCTGGAAACACCATATATTTT. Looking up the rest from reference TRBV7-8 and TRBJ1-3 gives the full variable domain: GAGVSQSPRYKVAKRGQDVALRCDPISGHVSLFWYQQALGQGPEFLTYFQNEAQLDKSGLPSDRFFAERPEGSVSTLKIQRTQQEDSAVYLCASTMGAGNTIYFGEGSWLTVV.

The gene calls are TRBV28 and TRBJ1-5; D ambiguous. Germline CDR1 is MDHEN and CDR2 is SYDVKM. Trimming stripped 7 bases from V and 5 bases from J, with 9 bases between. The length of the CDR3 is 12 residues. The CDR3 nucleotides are TGTGCCAGCATCGGGAGGGATCAGCCCCAGCATTTT. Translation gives CASIGRDQPQHF.

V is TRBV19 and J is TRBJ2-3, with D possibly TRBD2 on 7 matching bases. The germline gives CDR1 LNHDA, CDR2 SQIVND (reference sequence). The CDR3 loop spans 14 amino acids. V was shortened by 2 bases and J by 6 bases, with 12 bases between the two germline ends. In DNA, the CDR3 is TGTGCCAGTAGTATAACGGGGGGCCCCGATACGCAGTATTTT. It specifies CASSITGGPDTQYF.

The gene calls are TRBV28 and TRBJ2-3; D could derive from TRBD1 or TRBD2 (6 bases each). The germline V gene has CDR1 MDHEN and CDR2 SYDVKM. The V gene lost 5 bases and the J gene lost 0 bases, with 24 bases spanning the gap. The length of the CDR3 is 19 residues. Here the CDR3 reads CASSRTISGALTSTDTQYF. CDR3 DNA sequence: TGTGCCAGCAGTCGAACCATATCGGGGGCCTTGACGAGCACAGATACGCAGTATTTT.

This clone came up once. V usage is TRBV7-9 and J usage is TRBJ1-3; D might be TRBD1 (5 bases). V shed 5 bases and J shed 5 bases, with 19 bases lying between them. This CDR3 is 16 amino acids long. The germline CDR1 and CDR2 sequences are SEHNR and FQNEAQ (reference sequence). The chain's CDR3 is CASSADGRPGRNTIYF. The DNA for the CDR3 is TGTGCCAGCAGCGCCGATGGGCGGCCAGGGAGAAACACCATATATTTT.

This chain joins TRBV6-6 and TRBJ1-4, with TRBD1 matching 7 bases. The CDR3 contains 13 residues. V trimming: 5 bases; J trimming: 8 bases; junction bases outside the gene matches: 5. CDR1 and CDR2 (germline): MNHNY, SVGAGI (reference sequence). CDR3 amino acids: CASSNGQDEKLFF. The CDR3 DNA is TGTGCCAGCAGTAACGGACAGGACGAAAAACTGTTTTTT.